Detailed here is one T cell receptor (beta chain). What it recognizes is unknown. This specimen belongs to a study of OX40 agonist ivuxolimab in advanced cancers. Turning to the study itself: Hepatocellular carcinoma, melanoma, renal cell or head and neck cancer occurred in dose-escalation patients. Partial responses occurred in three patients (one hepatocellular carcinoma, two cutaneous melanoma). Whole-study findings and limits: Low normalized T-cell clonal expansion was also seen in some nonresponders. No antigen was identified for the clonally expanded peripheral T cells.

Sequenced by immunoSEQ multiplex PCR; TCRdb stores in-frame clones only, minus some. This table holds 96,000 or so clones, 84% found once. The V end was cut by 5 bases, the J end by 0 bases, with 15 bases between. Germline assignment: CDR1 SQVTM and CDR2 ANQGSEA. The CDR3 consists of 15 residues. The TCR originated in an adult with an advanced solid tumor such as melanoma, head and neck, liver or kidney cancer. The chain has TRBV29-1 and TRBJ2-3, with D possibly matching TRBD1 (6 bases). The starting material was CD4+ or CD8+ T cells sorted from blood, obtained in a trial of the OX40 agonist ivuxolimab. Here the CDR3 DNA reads TGCAGCGTTAAACAGGGCCCGGCTAGCACAGATACGCAGTATTTT. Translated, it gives CSVKQGPASTDTQYF.